These 26 T cell receptor beta chains were sequenced from one sample in a study of T cell repertoires in cytomegalovirus infection. Each CDR3 protein is one row after TCRdb ran MiXCR on the reads. The sample lists some 160,000 distinct CDR3 sequences, 15% to 20% seen once, with roughly a sixth in the top ten. Sequencing was performed on CD8+ T cells from PBMCs. These receptors originate from a human donor in good health (CMV status not recorded). Some clones in this sample may be carry-over from other donors' samples.

This clonotype was seen only a few times. The J gene is TRBJ1-2, the V gene TRBV5-6, with D possibly matching TRBD1 (5 bases). Germline CDR1 is SGHDT and CDR2 is YYEEEE. CDR3 length equals 15 residues. The V end lost 3 bases, the J end lost 4 bases, and 16 bases lay between the germline ends. CDR3 nucleotide sequence: TGTGCCAGCAGCTCGGGATATACAGGATTCTATGGCTACACCTTC. Its protein is CASSSGYTGFYGYTF.

This clonotype was observed a single time. The chain couples TRBV27 to TRBJ2-7; TRBD2 might be the D (6 bases). The V gene's germline CDR1 is MNHEY and CDR2 SMNVEV (reference sequence). Deletions cut 7 bases from V and 8 bases from J, with 33 bases between. CDR3 size: 18 residues. The CDR3 spells CASTKTEELGLPYVKQYF. The CDR3 nucleotides read TGTGCCAGCACTAAGACCGAGGAGCTGGGACTGCCCTACGTGAAGCAGTACTTC.

This clonotype was counted only a few times. The V gene is TRBV28, the J gene TRBJ2-3; 10 nucleotides align to TRBD1. The CDR3 sequence is 16 residues long. From germline, CDR1 is MDHEN and CDR2 SYDVKM. J gave up 5 bases and V 2 bases, and 7 bases lay outside the gene matches. CDR3 residues: CASSLGTGEMGDTQYF. The DNA for the CDR3 is TGTGCCAGCAGTTTAGGGACAGGGGAGATGGGAGATACGCAGTATTTT.

This rearrangement joins TRBV9 to TRBJ2-1; D is possibly TRBD1 (5 bases). The CDR3 sequence is 13 residues long. CDR1 and CDR2 (germline): SGDLS, YYNGEE. V was shortened by 3 bases and J by 6 bases, with 10 bases between the two germline ends. The CDR3 here is CASSAGHFNEQFF. The CDR3 coding sequence is TGTGCCAGCAGCGCAGGACACTTCAATGAGCAGTTCTTC.

This clonotype was observed a few times. The rearrangement links TRBV7-6 to TRBJ2-5; the D gene is possibly TRBD1 (5 bases). Germline V gives CDR1 SGHVS, CDR2 FNYEAQ. The CDR3 spans 14 residues. The V gene lost 5 bases and the J gene lost 1 base, with 11 bases spanning the gap. This chain's CDR3 is CASSPGHFQETQYF. CDR3 in DNA: TGTGCCAGCAGCCCTGGACATTTCCAAGAGACCCAGTACTTC.

Ten or more counts support this clonotype. This sequence joins TRBV7-2 and TRBJ2-7, with 9 bases that match TRBD2. After removal of 1 base from V and 6 bases from J, the junction contained 4 bases not matched to a gene. CDR1 SGHTA and CDR2 FQGNSA come from the germline V gene. The CDR3 contains 14 residues. The CDR3 DNA follows: TGTGCCAGCAGCTTAGGCGGGAGGGCCGGCGAGCAGTACTTC. Encoded protein: CASSLGGRAGEQYF.

The rearrangement joins TRBV6-5 to TRBJ2-1, with D perhaps being TRBD1 or TRBD2 (5 bases each). Germline assignment: CDR1 MNHEY and CDR2 SVGAGI. This CDR3 comprises 18 residues. V lost 6 bases and J 2 bases, leaving 23 bases between the germline ends. CDR3 sequence (DNA): TGTGCCAGCAGCTACCGACTTGGGACCCTAGTTCCCTACAATGAGCAGTTCTTC. Protein: CASSYRLGTLVPYNEQFF.

The CDR3 here is CASAPVRARDSSYNEQFF. CDR3 DNA: TGTGCCAGCGCTCCCGTCCGGGCCCGGGACTCATCCTACAATGAGCAGTTCTTC. The chain uses TRBV7-9 and TRBJ2-1, with a weak D call TRBD2 (6 bases). The CDR3 length is 18 residues. Germline lookup yields CDR1 SEHNR and CDR2 FQNEAQ (reference sequence). Deletions cut 8 bases from V and 1 base from J, with 24 bases between.

Only a few counts were recorded for this clonotype. The CDR3 nucleotides are TGTGCCAGCTTGGGGGGGCTCACAGATACGCAGTATTTT. Its protein product is CASLGGLTDTQYF. The chain carries TRBV6-5 and TRBJ2-3; D may be TRBD2 (7 bases). Germline V lookup: CDR1 MNHEY, CDR2 SVGAGI. Trimming took off 8 bases at V and 2 bases at J, with 11 bases between the two ends. The CDR3 consists of 13 residues.

This clonotype has just a few counts. J is TRBJ2-5 and V is TRBV7-2; D not certain. CDR1 and CDR2 from the germline V gene are SGHTA and FQGNSA. Trimming shortened V by 5 bases and J by 4 bases, and 20 bases separated the two germline ends. The CDR3 is 16 amino acids. The CDR3 spells CASSQTSNRASETQYF. CDR3 nucleotide sequence: TGTGCCAGCAGCCAAACGTCTAACCGGGCGTCAGAGACCCAGTACTTC.

This clonotype was counted a few times. This rearrangement joins TRBV11-2 to TRBJ2-5; D not resolved. Trimming took off 1 base at V and 1 base at J, with 16 bases between the two ends. Germline CDR1 and CDR2: SGHAT and FQNNGV. This CDR3 region has 17 residues. Here the CDR3 DNA reads TGTGCCAGCAGCTTAGTCGTTTCGGGCTGGAGCCAAGAGACCCAGTACTTC. Amino acids: CASSLVVSGWSQETQYF.

This clonotype was picked up a small number of times. The chain recombines TRBV5-5 with TRBJ1-1; D is undetermined. In germline, CDR1 is SGHKS, CDR2 YYEKEE (reference sequence). The CDR3 runs 14 residues. Trimming took off 0 bases at V and 2 bases at J, with 8 bases between the two ends. The CDR3, as DNA: TGTGCCAGCAGCTTGGTTCTTAGAAACACTGAAGCTTTCTTT. Amino acid sequence: CASSLVLRNTEAFF.

The V and J genes are TRBV25-1 and TRBJ1-4, with a weak D call TRBD1 (6 bases). CDR3 size: 16 residues. V was shortened by 7 bases and J by 0 bases, with 15 bases between the two germline ends. Germline values: CDR1 MGHDK, CDR2 SYGVNS. The CDR3 region has the DNA TGTGCCAGCATGAGGGGGGATGGGGCAACTAATGAAAAACTGTTTTTT. Protein: CASMRGDGATNEKLFF.

The chain is built from TRBV7-2 and TRBJ2-1; D may be TRBD2 (7 bases). The germline V gene encodes CDR1 SGHTA and CDR2 FQGNSA. CDR3 length: 16 residues. The V end was cut by 1 base, the J end by 4 bases, with 14 bases between. The CDR3 region has the DNA TGTGCCAGCAGCTTAGTTACGGGGGGCGAGTACAATGAGCAGTTCTTC. Translation gives CASSLVTGGEYNEQFF.

This chain links TRBV7-2 with TRBJ2-3, with TRBD2 as a possible D gene (5 bases). V lost 1 base, J lost 3 bases, and 14 bases lay in between. CDR1 is SGHTA and CDR2 is FQGNSA in the germline V gene. This CDR3 contains 16 residues. The CDR3 bases are TGTGCCAGCAGCTTAGAAGGGCTAGCCCCGACAGATACGCAGTATTTT. Protein: CASSLEGLAPTDTQYF. The full variable domain, its missing parts supplied by reference TRBV7-2 and TRBJ2-3, is GAGVSQSPSNKVTEKGKDVELRCDPISGHTALYWYRQSLGQGLEFLIYFQGNSAPDKSGLPSDRFSAERTGGSVSTLTIQRTQQEDSAVYLCASSLEGLAPTDTQYFGPGTRLTVL.

This chain uses TRBV7-2 with TRBJ2-7; tentatively, D is TRBD2 (6 bases). This CDR3 has 15 residues. The germline CDR1 and CDR2 sequences are SGHTA and FQGNSA. V was cut by 2 bases and J by 2 bases, with 13 bases left in between. The DNA of the CDR3 is TGTGCCAGCAGCTTAAGAGGGGCTAGCGCCTACGAGCAGTACTTC. Translation: CASSLRGASAYEQYF.

This clonotype showed up just a few times. The chain has TRBV20-1 and TRBJ2-1; D unclear. This CDR3 contains 15 residues. Germline V gene lookup returns CDR1 DFQATT and CDR2 SNEGSKA (reference sequence). Trimming removed 0 bases from V and 0 bases from J, with 9 bases in between. The CDR3 DNA reads TGCAGTGCTAGAGAGGGGTGGGTCTCCTACAATGAGCAGTTCTTC. This gives the protein CSAREGWVSYNEQFF.

There are a few counts of this clonotype. The rearrangement uses TRBV20-1 and TRBJ1-5; the D is unclear. The length of the CDR3 is 14 residues. V dropped 6 bases and J dropped 0 bases, with 12 bases sitting between them. Germline-derived CDR1 and CDR2 are DFQATT and SNEGSKA (reference sequence). In DNA form, the CDR3 reads TGCAGTGCCCGGGAACAGTATAGCAATCAGCCCCAGCATTTT. This translates into CSAREQYSNQPQHF.

This clonotype was seen only a few times. The rearrangement joins TRBV5-5 to TRBJ2-5; 11 bases agree with TRBD1. Looked up from germline, CDR1 is SGHKS and CDR2 is YYEKEE (reference sequence). The V segment lost 5 bases and the J segment 5 bases; nucleotides outside the gene matches: 5. This CDR3 spans 14 amino acids. In nucleotides, the CDR3 is TGTGCCAGCAGATGGGACAGGGGGTGGGAGACCCAGTACTTC. Protein: CASRWDRGWETQYF.

The chain is built from TRBV28 and TRBJ2-1, with 15 bases identical to TRBD2. This CDR3 region has 18 residues. The J segment lost 2 bases and the V segment lost 7 bases, leaving 9 bases of the junction unmatched. In germline, CDR1 is MDHEN, CDR2 SYDVKM. The CDR3 protein is CASNLGLAGGSPYNEQFF. The CDR3, as DNA: TGTGCCAGCAACTTGGGACTAGCGGGGGGCAGTCCCTACAATGAGCAGTTCTTC.

This clonotype has a count of ten or more. The chain uses TRBV29-1 and TRBJ2-1; 10 nucleotides align to TRBD2. V shed 2 bases, J shed 0 bases, and the junction held 16 bases outside the gene matches. Germline CDR1 is SQVTM and CDR2 is ANQGSEA. This CDR3 has 20 amino acids. The CDR3: CSVEFSWLAGARNSYNEQFF. CDR3 DNA sequence: TGCAGCGTTGAATTCTCGTGGCTAGCGGGGGCCCGGAACTCCTACAATGAGCAGTTCTTC.

In its sample, this clonotype was seen a few times. The V call is TRBV7-2, the J call TRBJ2-5, with D possibly being TRBD1 (6 bases). The V end was cut by 0 bases, the J end by 4 bases, with 9 bases between. Germline V lookup: CDR1 SGHTA, CDR2 FQGNSA. The length of the CDR3 is 14 residues. Here the CDR3 DNA reads TGTGCCAGCAGCTTAGCCAGGGGCTCAGAGACCCAGTACTTC. It specifies CASSLARGSETQYF.

This chain uses TRBV25-1 with TRBJ1-5, with unresolved D. The CDR3 runs to 15 residues. The V end lost 2 bases, the J end lost 0 bases, and 8 bases lay between the germline ends. Germline V CDR1 and CDR2: MGHDK, SYGVNS. CDR3 sequence: CASSEGPDSNQPQHF. CDR3 nucleotide sequence: TGTGCCAGCAGTGAAGGGCCAGATAGCAATCAGCCCCAGCATTTT.

The rearrangement joins TRBV11-2 to TRBJ1-5; D unresolved. V lost 1 base to trimming and J lost 7 bases, with 8 bases between them. Germline CDR1 reads SGHAT; CDR2 reads FQNNGV. The CDR3 covers 13 residues. CDR3 DNA: TGTGCCAGCAGCTTAGTACCGCAACAGCCCCAGCATTTT. This gives the protein CASSLVPQQPQHF.

This clonotype was observed a few times. V gene TRBV2 combines with J gene TRBJ2-2; TRBD2 is a possible D gene (6 bases). The CDR3 runs 13 residues. Germline CDR1 and CDR2: SNHLY and FYNNEI. Deletions cut 10 bases from V and 5 bases from J, with 14 bases between. CDR3 in amino acids: CAIHWGVTGELFF. The CDR3 DNA follows: TGTGCCATCCACTGGGGGGTTACCGGGGAGCTGTTTTTT.

This clonotype was counted a few times. V usage is TRBV9 and J usage is TRBJ1-2; possibly TRBD1 for D (5 bases). V lost 1 base, J lost 5 bases, and 9 bases lay in between. CDR1 and CDR2 from the germline V gene are SGDLS and YYNGEE. The CDR3 sequence is 13 residues long. The CDR3 DNA is TGTGCCAGCAGCGTACCAGGGAGTTATGGCTACACCTTC. Residues: CASSVPGSYGYTF.